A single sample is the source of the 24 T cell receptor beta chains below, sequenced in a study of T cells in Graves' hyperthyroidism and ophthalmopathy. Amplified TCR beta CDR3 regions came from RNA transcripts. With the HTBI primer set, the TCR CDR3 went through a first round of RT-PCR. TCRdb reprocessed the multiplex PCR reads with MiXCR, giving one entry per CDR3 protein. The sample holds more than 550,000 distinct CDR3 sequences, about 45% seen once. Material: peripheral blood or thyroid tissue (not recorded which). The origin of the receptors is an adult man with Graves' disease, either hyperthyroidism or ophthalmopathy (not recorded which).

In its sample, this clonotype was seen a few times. Written as DNA, the CDR3 is TGTGCCAGCAGCACTCGTCAGGGGGGGTCAGCGCGAACTAGCAATCAGCCCCAGCATTTT. Encoded protein: CASSTRQGGSARTSNQPQHF. V gene TRBV2 combines with J gene TRBJ1-5, with 7 nucleotides matching TRBD1. This CDR3 is built from 20 residues. V shed 6 bases and J 0 bases; nucleotides not matched to a gene: 20. CDR1 is SNHLY, CDR2 FYNNEI, per germline.

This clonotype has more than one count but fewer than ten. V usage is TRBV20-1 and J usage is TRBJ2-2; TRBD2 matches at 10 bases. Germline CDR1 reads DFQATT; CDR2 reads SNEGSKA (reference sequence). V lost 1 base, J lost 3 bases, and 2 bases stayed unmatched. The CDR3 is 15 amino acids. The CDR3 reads CSARVLAGDTGELFF. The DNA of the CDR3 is TGCAGTGCTAGAGTGCTAGCGGGGGACACCGGGGAGCTGTTTTTT.

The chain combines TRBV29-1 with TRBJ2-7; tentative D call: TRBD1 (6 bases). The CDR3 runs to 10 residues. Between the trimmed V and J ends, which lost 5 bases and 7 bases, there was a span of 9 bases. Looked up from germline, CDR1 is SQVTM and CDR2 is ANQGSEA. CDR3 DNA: TGCAGCGTTCAGGGGAGTGAGCAGTACTTC. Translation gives CSVQGSEQYF.

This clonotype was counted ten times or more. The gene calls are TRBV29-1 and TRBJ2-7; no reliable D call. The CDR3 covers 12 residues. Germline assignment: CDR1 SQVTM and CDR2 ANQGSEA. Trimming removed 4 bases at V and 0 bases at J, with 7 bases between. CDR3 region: CSVAESSYEQYF. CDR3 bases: TGCAGCGTTGCTGAGAGCTCCTACGAGCAGTACTTC.

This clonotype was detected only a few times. In nucleotides, the CDR3 is TGCGCCAGCACAATAGGGAACGAGCAGTACTTC. Protein: CASTIGNEQYF. The V call is TRBV5-1, the J call TRBJ2-7, with D unclear. Germline V gives CDR1 SGHRS, CDR2 YFSETQ. The V end was cut by 6 bases, the J end by 5 bases, with 9 bases between. The CDR3 length is 11 residues.

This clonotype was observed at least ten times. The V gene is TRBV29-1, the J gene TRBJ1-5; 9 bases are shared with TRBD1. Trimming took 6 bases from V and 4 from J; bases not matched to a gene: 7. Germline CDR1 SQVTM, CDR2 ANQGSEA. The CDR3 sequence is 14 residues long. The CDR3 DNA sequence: TGCAGCGTGAAACCCGGGACAGGGAATCAGCCCCAGCATTTT. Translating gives CSVKPGTGNQPQHF. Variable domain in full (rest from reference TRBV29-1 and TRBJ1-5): SAVISQKPSRDICQRGTSLTIQCQVDSQVTMMFWYRQQPGQSLTLIATANQGSEATYESGFVIDKFPISRPNLTFSTLTVSNMSPEDSSIYLCSVKPGTGNQPQHFGDGTRLSIL.

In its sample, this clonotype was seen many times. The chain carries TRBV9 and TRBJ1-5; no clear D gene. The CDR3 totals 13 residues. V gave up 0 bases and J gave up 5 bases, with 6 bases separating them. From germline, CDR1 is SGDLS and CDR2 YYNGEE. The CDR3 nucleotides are TGTGCCAGCAGCGTAGGGGTAGATCAGCCCCAGCATTTT. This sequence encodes CASSVGVDQPQHF. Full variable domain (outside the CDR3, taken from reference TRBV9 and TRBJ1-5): DSGVTQTPKHLITATGQRVTLRCSPRSGDLSVYWYQQSLDQGLQFLIQYYNGEERAKGNILERFSAQQFPDLHSELNLSSLELGDSALYFCASSVGVDQPQHFGDGTRLSIL.

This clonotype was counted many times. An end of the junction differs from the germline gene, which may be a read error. The CDR3 DNA follows: TGCGCCAGCAGTTACAGGGTAGGCTATGGCTACACCTTC. Translated: CASSYRVGYGYTF. The chain couples TRBV7-9 to TRBJ1-2; possibly TRBD1 for D (6 bases). Germline loops: CDR1 SEHNR, CDR2 FQNEAQ (reference sequence). The CDR3 totals 13 residues. The full variable domain, completed using reference TRBV7-9 and TRBJ1-2, is DTGVSQNPRHKITKRGQNVTFRCDPISEHNRLYWYRQTLGQGPEFLTYFQNEAQLEKSRLLSDRFSAERPKGSFSTLEIQRTEQGDSAMYLCASSYRVGYGYTFGSGTRLTVV.

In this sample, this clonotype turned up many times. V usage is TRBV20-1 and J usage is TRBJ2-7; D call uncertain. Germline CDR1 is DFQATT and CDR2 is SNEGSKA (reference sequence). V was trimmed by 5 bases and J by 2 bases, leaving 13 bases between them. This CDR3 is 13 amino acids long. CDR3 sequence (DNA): TGCAGTGCTGCCTCGCTAAGGACCTACGAGCAGTACTTC. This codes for CSAASLRTYEQYF.

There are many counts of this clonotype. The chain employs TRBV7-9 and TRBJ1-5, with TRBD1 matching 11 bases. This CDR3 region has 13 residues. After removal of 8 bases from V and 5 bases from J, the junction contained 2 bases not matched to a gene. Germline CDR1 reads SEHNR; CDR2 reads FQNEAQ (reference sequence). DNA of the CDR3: TGTGCCAGCGGACAGGGGGCCGATCAGCCCCAGCATTTT. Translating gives CASGQGADQPQHF.

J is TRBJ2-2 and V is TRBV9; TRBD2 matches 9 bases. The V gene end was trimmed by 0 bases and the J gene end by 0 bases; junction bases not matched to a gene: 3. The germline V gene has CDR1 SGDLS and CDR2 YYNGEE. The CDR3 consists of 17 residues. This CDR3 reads CASSVGAGGANTGELFF. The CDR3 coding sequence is TGTGCCAGCAGCGTAGGAGCGGGGGGCGCGAACACCGGGGAGCTGTTTTTT.

This CDR3 reads CSLTGNGYTF. CDR3 nucleotides: TGCAGCCTCACAGGGAATGGCTACACCTTC. This chain links TRBV29-1 with TRBJ1-2, with a possible D match to TRBD1 (6 bases). Trimming pared 8 bases from V and 6 bases from J, leaving 10 bases between. This CDR3 is built from 10 residues. Germline V gene data show CDR1 as SQVTM and CDR2 as ANQGSEA.

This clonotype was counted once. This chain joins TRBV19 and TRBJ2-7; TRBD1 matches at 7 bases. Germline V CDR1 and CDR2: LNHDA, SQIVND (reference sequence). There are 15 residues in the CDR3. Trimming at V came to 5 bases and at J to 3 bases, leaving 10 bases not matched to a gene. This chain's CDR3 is CASSVPGQRVYEQYF. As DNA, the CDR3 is TGTGCCAGTAGTGTACCGGGACAGAGAGTCTACGAGCAGTACTTC.

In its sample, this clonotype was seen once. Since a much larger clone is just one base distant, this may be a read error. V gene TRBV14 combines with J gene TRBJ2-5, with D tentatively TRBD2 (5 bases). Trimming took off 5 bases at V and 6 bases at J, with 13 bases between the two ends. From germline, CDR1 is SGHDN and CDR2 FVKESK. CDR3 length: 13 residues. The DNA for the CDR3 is TGTGCCAGCAGCTACGGGGTGGTGAAGACCCAGTACTTC. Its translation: CASSYGVVKTQYF.

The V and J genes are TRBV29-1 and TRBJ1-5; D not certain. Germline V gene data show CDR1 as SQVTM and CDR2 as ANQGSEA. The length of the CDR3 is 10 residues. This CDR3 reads CRLGNQPQHF. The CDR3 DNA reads TGCAGGCTTGGCAATCAGCCCCAGCATTTT.

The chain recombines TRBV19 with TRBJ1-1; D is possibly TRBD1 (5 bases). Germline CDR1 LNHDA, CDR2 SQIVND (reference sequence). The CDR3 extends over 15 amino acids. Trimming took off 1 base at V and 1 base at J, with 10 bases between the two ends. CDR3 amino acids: CASSIGYGGNTEAFF. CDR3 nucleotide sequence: TGTGCCAGTAGTATAGGATACGGGGGGAACACTGAAGCTTTCTTT.

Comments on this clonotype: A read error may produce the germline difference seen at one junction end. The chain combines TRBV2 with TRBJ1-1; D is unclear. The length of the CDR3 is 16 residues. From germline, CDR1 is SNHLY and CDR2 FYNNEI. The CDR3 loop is CASSHPQRVRNTEAFF. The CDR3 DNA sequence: TGCGCCAGCAGCCACCCCCAGAGGGTCCGGAACACTGAAGCTTTCTTT.

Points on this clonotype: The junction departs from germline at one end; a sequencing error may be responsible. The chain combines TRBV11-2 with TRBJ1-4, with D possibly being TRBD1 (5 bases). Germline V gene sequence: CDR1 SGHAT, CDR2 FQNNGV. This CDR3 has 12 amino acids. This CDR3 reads CASSLDGTGVVF. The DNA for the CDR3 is TGTGCCAGCAGCTTAGACGGGACCGGGGTCGTTTTT. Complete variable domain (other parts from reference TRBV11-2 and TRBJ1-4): EAGVAQSPRYKIIEKRQSVAFWCNPISGHATLYWYQQILGQGPKLLIQFQNNGVVDDSQLPKDRFSAERLKGVDSTLKIQPAKLEDSAVYLCASSLDGTGVVFGSGTQLSVL.

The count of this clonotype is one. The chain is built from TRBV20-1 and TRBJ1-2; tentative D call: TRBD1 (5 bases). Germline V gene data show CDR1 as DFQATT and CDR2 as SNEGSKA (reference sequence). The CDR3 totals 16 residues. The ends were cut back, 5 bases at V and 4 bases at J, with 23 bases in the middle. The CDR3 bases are TGCAGTGCTCCCGGCTTGGGGCAATGGGGCAGCTATGGCTACACCTTC. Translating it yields CSAPGLGQWGSYGYTF.

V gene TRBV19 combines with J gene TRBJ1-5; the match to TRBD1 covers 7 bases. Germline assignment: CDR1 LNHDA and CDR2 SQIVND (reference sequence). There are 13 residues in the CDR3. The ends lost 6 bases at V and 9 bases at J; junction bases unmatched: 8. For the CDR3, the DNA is TGTGCCAGTAGCGGACAGGCCCGGGGGCCCCAGCATTTT. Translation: CASSGQARGPQHF.

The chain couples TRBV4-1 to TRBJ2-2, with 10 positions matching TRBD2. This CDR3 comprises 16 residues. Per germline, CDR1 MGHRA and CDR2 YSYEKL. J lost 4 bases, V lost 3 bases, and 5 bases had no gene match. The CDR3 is CASSQEAGGPTGELFF. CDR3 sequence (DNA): TGCGCCAGCAGCCAGGAAGCGGGAGGGCCCACCGGGGAGCTGTTTTTT.

CDR3 amino acids: CASSTGRIDNQPQHF. CDR3 DNA: TGTGCCAGCAGCACAGGAAGGATTGACAATCAGCCCCAGCATTTT. The chain combines TRBV2 with TRBJ1-5, with D maybe TRBD1 (5 bases). CDR1 is SNHLY and CDR2 is FYNNEI in the germline V gene. The CDR3 consists of 15 residues. Trimming took off 6 bases at V and 3 bases at J, with 15 bases between the two ends.

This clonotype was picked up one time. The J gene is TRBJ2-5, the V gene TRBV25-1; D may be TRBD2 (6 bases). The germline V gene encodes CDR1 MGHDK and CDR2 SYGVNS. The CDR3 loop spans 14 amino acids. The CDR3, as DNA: TGTGCTAGATTCCTGCCCGGGAGTGCGGAGACCCAGTACTTC. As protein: CARFLPGSAETQYF.

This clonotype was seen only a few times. CDR3 DNA sequence: TGCGCCAGCAGCTTGTCGGGGGTAGGTAATCAGCCCCAGCATTTT. It encodes CASSLSGVGNQPQHF. The chain uses TRBV5-1 and TRBJ1-5; perhaps TRBD1 as D (5 bases). Per the germline V gene, CDR1 is SGHRS and CDR2 is YFSETQ. The CDR3 covers 15 residues. The V end was cut by 1 base, the J end by 4 bases, with 12 bases between.